This T cell receptor (beta chain) is drawn from a study of T cell responses to AZD1222 COVID-19 vaccine. The assay was immunoSEQ multiplex PCR, and TCRdb's table has in-frame clones only and misses some. The profile shows over 130,000 clones, about 88% of them singletons. This CDR3 has 16 amino acids. V lost 0 bases and J lost 7, with 19 bases in between. Of note for this clone: What it binds is unknown.

General observations from the study: At baseline, just a handful of AZD1222 recipients tested seropositive. Along spike, vaccine-associated CD4 TCRs were found throughout, with dominance at 160-218 and 743-854. The breadth and depth of Spike-specific TCRs increased once two AZD1222 doses had been given.

This clonotype was obtained from an adult in good health. The input for sequencing was peripheral blood, taken on day 0 of AZD1222 vaccination. The chain carries TRBV23-1 and TRBJ2-7; a weak D match, TRBD2 (5 bases). Being an ORF, TRBV23-1 has a function that is uncertain. CDR3 loop: CASSQSLASASSEQYF. The CDR3 DNA reads as TGCGCCAGCAGTCAATCTTTAGCGTCGGCTTCGTCGGAGCAGTACTTC.